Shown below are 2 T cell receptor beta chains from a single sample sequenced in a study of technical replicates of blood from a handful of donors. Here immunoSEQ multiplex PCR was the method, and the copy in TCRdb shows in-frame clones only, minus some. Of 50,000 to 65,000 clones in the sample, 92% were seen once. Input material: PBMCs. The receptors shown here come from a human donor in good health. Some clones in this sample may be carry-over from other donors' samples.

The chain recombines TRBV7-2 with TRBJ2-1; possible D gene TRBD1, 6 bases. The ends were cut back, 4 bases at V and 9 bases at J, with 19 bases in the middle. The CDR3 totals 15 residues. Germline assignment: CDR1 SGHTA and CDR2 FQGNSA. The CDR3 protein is CASSSNRAVNSEQFF. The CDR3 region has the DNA TGTGCCAGCAGCTCTAACAGGGCGGTCAACTCTGAGCAGTTCTTC.

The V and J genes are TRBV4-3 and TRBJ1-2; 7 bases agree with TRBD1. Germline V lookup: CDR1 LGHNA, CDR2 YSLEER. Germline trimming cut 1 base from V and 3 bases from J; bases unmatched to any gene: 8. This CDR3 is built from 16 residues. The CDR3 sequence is CASSQAPTGIYYGYTF. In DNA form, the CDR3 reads TGCGCCAGCAGCCAAGCACCGACAGGGATTTACTATGGCTACACCTTC.